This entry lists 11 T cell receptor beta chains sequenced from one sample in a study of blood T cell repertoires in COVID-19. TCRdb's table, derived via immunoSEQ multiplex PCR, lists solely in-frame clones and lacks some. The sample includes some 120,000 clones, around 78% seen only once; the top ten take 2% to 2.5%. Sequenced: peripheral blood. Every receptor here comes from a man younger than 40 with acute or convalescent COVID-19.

CDR3 DNA sequence: TGTGCCTGGATCGGGACAGGGTTCAACTATGGCTACACCTTC. Protein product: CAWIGTGFNYGYTF. The genes are TRBV30 and TRBJ1-2, with TRBD1 identical over 9 bases. The length of the CDR3 is 14 residues. Trimming cost V 4 bases and J 2 bases; bases outside gene matches: 5. Germline V CDR1 and CDR2: GTSNPN, SVGIG (reference sequence).

CDR3 residues: CAWSYGGGTDTQYF. The CDR3 nucleotides are TGTGCCTGGAGTTACGGGGGGGGCACAGATACGCAGTATTTT. The V and J genes are TRBV30 and TRBJ2-3; 8 positions match TRBD2. Germline trimming cut 2 bases from V and 1 base from J; bases unmatched to any gene: 2. This CDR3 spans 14 amino acids. Germline loops: CDR1 GTSNPN, CDR2 SVGIG (reference sequence).

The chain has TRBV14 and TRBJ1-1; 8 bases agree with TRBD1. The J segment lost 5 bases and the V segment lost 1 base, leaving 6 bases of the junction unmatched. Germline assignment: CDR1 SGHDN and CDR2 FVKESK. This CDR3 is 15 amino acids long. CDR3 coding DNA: TGTGCCAGCAGCCAAGGACAGGGGAGAGGGACTGAAGCTTTCTTT. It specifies CASSQGQGRGTEAFF. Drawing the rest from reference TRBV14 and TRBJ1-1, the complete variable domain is EAGVTQFPSHSVIEKGQTVTLRCDPISGHDNLYWYRRVMGKEIKFLLHFVKESKQDESGMPNNRFLAERTGGTYSTLKVQPAELEDSGVYFCASSQGQGRGTEAFFGQGTRLTVV.

The CDR3 region has the DNA TGTGCCAGTGGTGGGACAGCGAACACCGGGGAGCTGTTTTTT. Its protein product is CASGGTANTGELFF. The V and J genes are TRBV19 and TRBJ2-2; 7 bases fit TRBD1. Germline lookup yields CDR1 LNHDA and CDR2 SQIVND (reference sequence). The V gene end was trimmed by 8 bases and the J gene end by 0 bases; junction bases not matched to a gene: 3. The CDR3 has 14 residues.

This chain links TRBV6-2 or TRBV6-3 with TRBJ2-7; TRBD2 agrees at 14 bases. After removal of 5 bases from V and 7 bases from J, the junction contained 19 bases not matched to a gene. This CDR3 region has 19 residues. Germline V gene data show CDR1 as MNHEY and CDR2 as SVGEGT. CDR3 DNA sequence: TGTGCCAGCAGTGCCAACTCCGGGACTAGCGGGGGCCCTACGTTAGAGCAGTACTTC. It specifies CASSANSGTSGGPTLEQYF.

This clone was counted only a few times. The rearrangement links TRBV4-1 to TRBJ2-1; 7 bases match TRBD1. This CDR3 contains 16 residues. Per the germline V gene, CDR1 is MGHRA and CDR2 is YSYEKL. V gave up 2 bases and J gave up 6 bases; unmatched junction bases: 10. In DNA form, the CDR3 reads TGCGCCAGCAGCCAACGACAGGGTTCTGGTGGCAATGAGCAGTTCTTC. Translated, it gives CASSQRQGSGGNEQFF.

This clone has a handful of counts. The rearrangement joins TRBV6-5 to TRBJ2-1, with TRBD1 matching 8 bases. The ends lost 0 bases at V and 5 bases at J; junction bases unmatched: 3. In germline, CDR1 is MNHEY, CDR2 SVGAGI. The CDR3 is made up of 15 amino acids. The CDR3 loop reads CASSYSQDRDNEQFF. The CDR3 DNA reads TGTGCCAGCAGTTACTCCCAGGACAGGGACAATGAGCAGTTCTTC.

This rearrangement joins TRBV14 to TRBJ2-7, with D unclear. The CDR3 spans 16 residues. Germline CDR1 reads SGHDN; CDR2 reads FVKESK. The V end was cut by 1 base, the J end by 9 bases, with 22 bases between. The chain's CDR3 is CASSQGVQPSFERQYF. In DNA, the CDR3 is TGTGCCAGCAGCCAAGGGGTGCAGCCCTCCTTCGAGCGGCAGTACTTC.

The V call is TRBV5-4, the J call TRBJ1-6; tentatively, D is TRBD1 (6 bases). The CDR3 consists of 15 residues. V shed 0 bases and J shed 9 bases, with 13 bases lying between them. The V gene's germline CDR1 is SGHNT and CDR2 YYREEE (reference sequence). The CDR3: CASSLDQGRFSPLHF. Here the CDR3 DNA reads TGTGCCAGCAGCTTGGATCAGGGGCGCTTTTCACCCCTCCACTTT.

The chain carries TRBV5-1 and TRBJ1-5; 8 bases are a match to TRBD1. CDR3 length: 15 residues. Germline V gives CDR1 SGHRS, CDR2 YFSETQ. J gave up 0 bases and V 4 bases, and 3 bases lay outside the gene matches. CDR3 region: CASSGGTGSNQPQHF. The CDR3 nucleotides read TGCGCCAGCAGCGGGGGGACAGGTAGCAATCAGCCCCAGCATTTT.

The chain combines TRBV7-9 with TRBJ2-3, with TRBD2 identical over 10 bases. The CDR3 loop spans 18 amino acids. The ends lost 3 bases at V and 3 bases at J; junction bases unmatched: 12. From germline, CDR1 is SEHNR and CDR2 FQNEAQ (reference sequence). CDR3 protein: CASSFSSSGAGGTDTQYF. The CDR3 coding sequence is TGTGCCAGCAGCTTTTCCTCCTCTGGAGCGGGAGGGACAGATACGCAGTATTTT.